This TCR beta chain was sequenced in a study of blood T cell repertoires in COVID-19. Study in general: Acute and convalescent COVID-19 specimens originated in the United States, Italy and Spain. PBMCs, B-cell-depleted T cells, or T cells were the source of the cDNA or gDNA that made up the material.

The CDR3 is made up of 13 amino acids. V gave up 2 bases and J gave up 8 bases, with 11 bases separating them. Germline V lookup: CDR1 ENHRY, CDR2 SYGVKD. In the original processing: Reference gene primer amplification gave nucleated cell count estimates. Profiled with immunoSEQ multiplex PCR; TCRdb holds only in-frame clones, not every one. The V and J calls and clone size were taken over from that table, and D and trimming were inferred from the DNA. The profile covers just over 60,000 clones, with roughly 80% appearing a single time and 18% taken by the ten largest. The receptor was isolated from a man aged 55 to 70 with acute or convalescent COVID-19. The chain uses TRBV10-3 and TRBJ2-3; possibly TRBD1 for D (5 bases). The sequenced sample consisted of peripheral blood. CDR3 nucleotides: TGTGCCATCAGTGAGCGGTCGGACACTACGCAGTATTTT. This encodes CAISERSDTTQYF.